The clone carrying this T cell receptor (beta chain) was seen a few times. The data originate from a study of blood T cell repertoires in COVID-19. At the level of the study: Specimens from acute and convalescent COVID-19 originated in the United States, Italy and Spain. In each case, the material was cDNA or gDNA derived from T cells, B-cell-depleted T cells, or PBMCs.

In the source study's methods: Cell counts per sample came from amplifying reference gene primers. Some clones are missing from TCRdb's copy, which holds only in-frame ones; the method was immunoSEQ multiplex PCR. Clone size and the V and J calls come from that table; the DNA yielded D and trimming. The sample holds about 59,000 clones; about 88% are singletons and the top ten take roughly 4.6%. V lost 7 bases, J lost 6 bases, and 3 bases stayed unmatched. The CDR3 length is 13 residues. Germline assignment: CDR1 SGDLS and CDR2 YYNGEE. The sequenced material came from peripheral blood. The receptor was derived from a man older than 75 in a cohort sampled during active COVID-19. The rearrangement uses TRBV9 and TRBJ1-6; 8 bases fit TRBD1. The CDR3 nucleotides are TGTGCCAGCCAGGGGGCATTTAATTCACCCCTCCACTTT. Translating it yields CASQGAFNSPLHF. Full variable domain (rest looked up from reference TRBV9 and TRBJ1-6): DSGVTQTPKHLITATGQRVTLRCSPRSGDLSVYWYQQSLDQGLQFLIQYYNGEERAKGNILERFSAQQFPDLHSELNLSSLELGDSALYFCASQGAFNSPLHFGNGTRLTVT.